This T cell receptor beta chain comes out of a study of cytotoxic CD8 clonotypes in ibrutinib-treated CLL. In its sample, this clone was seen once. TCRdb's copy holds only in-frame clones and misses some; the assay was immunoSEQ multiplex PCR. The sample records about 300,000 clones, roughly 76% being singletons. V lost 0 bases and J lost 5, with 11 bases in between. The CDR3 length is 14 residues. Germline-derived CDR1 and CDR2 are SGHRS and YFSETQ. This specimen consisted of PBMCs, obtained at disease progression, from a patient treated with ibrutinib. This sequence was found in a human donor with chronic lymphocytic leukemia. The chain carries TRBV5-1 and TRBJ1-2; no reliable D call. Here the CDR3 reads CASSLVAEEYGYTF. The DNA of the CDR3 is TGCGCCAGCAGCTTGGTGGCAGAGGAGTATGGCTACACCTTC.